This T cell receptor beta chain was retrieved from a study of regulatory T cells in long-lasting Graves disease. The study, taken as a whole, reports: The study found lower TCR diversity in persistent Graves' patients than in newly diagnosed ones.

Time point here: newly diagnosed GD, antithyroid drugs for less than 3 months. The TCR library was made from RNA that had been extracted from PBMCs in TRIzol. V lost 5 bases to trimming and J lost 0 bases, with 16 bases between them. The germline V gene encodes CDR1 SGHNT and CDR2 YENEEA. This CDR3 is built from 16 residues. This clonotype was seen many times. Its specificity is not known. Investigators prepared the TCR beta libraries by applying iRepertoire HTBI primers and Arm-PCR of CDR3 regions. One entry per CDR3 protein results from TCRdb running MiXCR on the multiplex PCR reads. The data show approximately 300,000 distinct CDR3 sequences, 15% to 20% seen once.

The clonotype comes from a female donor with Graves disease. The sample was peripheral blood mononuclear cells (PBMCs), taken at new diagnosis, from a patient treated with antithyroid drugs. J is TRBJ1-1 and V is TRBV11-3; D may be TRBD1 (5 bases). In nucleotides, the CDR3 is TGTGCCAGCAGCGCTAGTGGGGGTTTCATGAACACTGAAGCTTTCTTT. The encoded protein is CASSASGGFMNTEAFF.